Listed here are 14 T cell receptor beta chains from one sample, sequenced in a study of glioma-infiltrating T cells. Using RNA template, CDR3s of TCR alpha and beta were amplified with iRepertoire arm-PCR. TCRdb passed the multiplex PCR reads through MiXCR, listing each CDR3 protein once. The table includes under 200,000 distinct CDR3 sequences, around 42% detected once. Input material: glioma tissue, nonneoplastic brain tissue, or PBMCs (not recorded which). These receptor sequences come from a human donor with low-grade glioma or glioblastoma, undergoing nonglioma brain surgery, or in good health (not recorded which).

Points on this clonotype: The junction departs from the called germline gene at one end, perhaps through a read error. The chain combines TRBV12-3 or TRBV12-4 with TRBJ1-5; tentative D call: TRBD1 (6 bases). The CDR3 is 14 amino acids. The CDR3 coding sequence is TGTGCCGGCACTAAACAGGGTTCGGGGCAGCCCCCGCATTTT. It specifies CAGTKQGSGQPPHF.

This clonotype was picked up many times. The CDR3, as DNA: TGTGCCAGCTCATCGGACGGGGGTGAAGCTTTCTTT. It specifies CASSSDGGEAFF. The V and J genes are TRBV18 and TRBJ1-1; possibly TRBD1 for D (5 bases). The V gene's germline CDR1 is KGHSH and CDR2 LQKENI. V was cut by 5 bases and J by 7 bases, with 11 bases left in between. The CDR3 has 12 residues.

This clonotype showed up many times. The chain has TRBV20-1 and TRBJ2-7; TRBD2 aligns across 9 bases. Germline CDR1 is DFQATT and CDR2 is SNEGSKA (reference sequence). The length of the CDR3 is 18 residues. Germline trimming cut 5 bases from V and 1 base from J; bases unmatched to any gene: 18. CDR3 region: CSAPLTSGSPRISYEQYF. DNA for the CDR3: TGCAGTGCTCCCCTGACTAGCGGTAGTCCCCGGATTTCCTACGAGCAGTACTTC.

This clonotype occurred many times. This chain links TRBV7-9 with TRBJ2-3; maybe TRBD2 (6 bases). With 4 bases removed from V and 2 bases from J, the gap between germline ends came to 13 bases. The CDR3 sequence is 15 residues long. Germline V gives CDR1 SEHNR, CDR2 FQNEAQ (reference sequence). CDR3 loop: CASSSLGLITDTQYF. The CDR3 nucleotides are TGTGCCAGCAGCTCACTGGGACTTATCACAGATACGCAGTATTTT. The variable domain in full, with the rest retrieved from reference TRBV7-9 and TRBJ2-3, is DTGVSQNPRHKITKRGQNVTFRCDPISEHNRLYWYRQTLGQGPEFLTYFQNEAQLEKSRLLSDRFSAERPKGSFSTLEIQRTEQGDSAMYLCASSSLGLITDTQYFGPGTRLTVL.

This clonotype was found many times. J is TRBJ1-1 and V is TRBV6-1; D remains unclear. CDR3 length equals 13 residues. The V end lost 8 bases, the J end lost 3 bases, and 13 bases lay between the germline ends. CDR1 and CDR2 from the germline V gene are MNHNS and SASEGT. CDR3 in DNA: TGTGCCAGCGCAACGGCTTTCGACACTGAAGCTTTCTTT. Translation gives CASATAFDTEAFF.

This sequence joins TRBV7-2 and TRBJ2-7; D is ambiguous. CDR1 and CDR2 from the germline V gene are SGHTA and FQGNSA. V lost 3 bases, J lost 0 bases, and 12 bases lay in between. The CDR3 covers 15 residues. The CDR3 reads CASSLRSSNSYEQYF. CDR3 nucleotide sequence: TGTGCCAGCAGCTTGAGAAGTTCTAACTCCTACGAGCAGTACTTC.

Remarks on this clonotype: This clone may be a read error of a much larger clone one base away. The chain combines TRBV28 with TRBJ2-7, with 11 bases that match TRBD1. The CDR3 has 15 residues. CDR1 and CDR2 (germline): MDHEN, SYDVKM. The CDR3 DNA follows: TGTGCCAGCAGCCTCGGACAGGGGGCGCACTACGAGCACTACTTC. Its protein product is CASSLGQGAHYEHYF.

This clonotype has at least ten counts. This chain connects TRBV20-1 to TRBJ2-1; 13 positions match TRBD2. The junction had 5 bases not matched to a gene; V was cut back by 1 base and J by 5 bases. Germline V gives CDR1 DFQATT, CDR2 SNEGSKA (reference sequence). CDR3 size: 16 residues. This CDR3 reads CSARATSGRTNNEQFF. In DNA form, the CDR3 reads TGCAGTGCTAGAGCGACTAGCGGGAGGACTAACAATGAGCAGTTCTTC.

This clonotype was seen a handful of times. This rearrangement joins TRBV3-1 to TRBJ2-7; 9 bases align to TRBD1. V was pared by 2 bases and J by 5 bases, with 7 bases of the junction left unmatched. Germline loops: CDR1 LGHDT, CDR2 YNNKEL (reference sequence). This CDR3 comprises 15 residues. The CDR3 sequence: CASSQQTGTGNEQYF. CDR3 bases: TGTGCCAGCAGCCAACAGACCGGGACAGGGAACGAGCAGTACTTC.

The sample holds many counts of this clonotype. J is TRBJ2-3 and V is TRBV7-2; maybe TRBD2 (6 bases). Germline CDR1 SGHTA, CDR2 FQGNSA. This CDR3 is built from 15 residues. Trimming took 1 base from V and 3 from J, leaving 11 bases between them. The CDR3 bases are TGTGCCAGCAGCTTAGACGGGGGAAGGACAGATACGCAGTATTTT. Protein product: CASSLDGGRTDTQYF.

About this clonotype: Given a much more abundant clone one base away, this may be a read error. The gene calls are TRBV6-2 or TRBV6-3 and TRBJ1-5; D is uncertain. The length of the CDR3 is 14 residues. Germline CDR1 and CDR2: MNHEY and SVGEGT. This chain's CDR3 is CPSSYSTGDQPQHF. In nucleotides, the CDR3 is TGTCCCAGCAGTTACTCGACTGGTGATCAGCCCCAGCATTTT.

This clonotype has ten or more counts. The chain carries TRBV6-1 and TRBJ2-7; TRBD2 matches at 10 bases. V lost 10 bases and J lost 7; bases outside the gene matches: 10. The CDR3 totals 13 residues. CDR1 is MNHNS and CDR2 is SASEGT in the germline V gene. CDR3 in DNA: TGTGCCACCAATAGCGGGAGGACGGGTGAGCAGTACTTC. It is translated as CATNSGRTGEQYF.

V gene TRBV12-3 or TRBV12-4 combines with J gene TRBJ2-5; TRBD1 aligns across 8 bases. With V trimmed by 1 base and J by 6 bases, 4 bases remained unmatched. This CDR3 is built from 14 residues. This CDR3 reads CASSLGWTGQTQYF. The CDR3 coding sequence is TGTGCCAGCAGTTTAGGGTGGACAGGGCAGACCCAGTACTTC.

Concerning this clonotype: A junction boundary mismatches the germline segment, possibly from a read error. This chain connects TRBV4-1 to TRBJ2-3, with a weak D call TRBD2 (5 bases). The germline V gene encodes CDR1 MGHRA and CDR2 YSYEKL. This CDR3 has 14 residues. The CDR3 bases are TGCGCCAGCAGGGCCGAGCGAGTGGAGGATAAGCAGTATTTT. Protein sequence: CASRAERVEDKQYF.